The 2 T cell receptor beta chains reported below all come from one sample, sequenced in a study of early T cells in non-severe SARS-CoV-2 infection (dated by TCRdb to the early 2020s). The library was built by means of 5' RACE. The sequencing machine was a NextSeq 500. TCRdb applied fastp at Q25 and MiXCR to the public reads, then kept only in-frame beta chains. A single entry per CDR3 protein holds the most common genes and DNA from its merged rows. The sample includes about 92,000 distinct CDR3 sequences, with around 17% observed a single time. The ten largest clones capture roughly 1.3% of the sample. The sample taken for sequencing was whole blood. These receptors all come from an adult who was a healthcare worker with PCR-confirmed SARS-CoV-2 infection or an uninfected control (not recorded which).

This clonotype has more than one count but fewer than ten. This chain links TRBV6-6 with TRBJ1-1; a possible D gene is TRBD1 (6 bases). V was clipped by 6 bases and J by 6 bases, with 14 bases between them. Per the germline V gene, CDR1 is MNHNY and CDR2 is SVGAGI (reference sequence). The CDR3 is 13 residues long. CDR3 amino acids: CASRITGTAEAFF. The CDR3 DNA reads as TGTGCCAGCAGGATAACAGGGACCGCTGAAGCTTTCTTT.

The V gene is TRBV20-1, the J gene TRBJ1-4; perhaps TRBD1 as D (6 bases). Deletions cut 5 bases from V and 3 bases from J, with 25 bases between. Germline CDR1 and CDR2: DFQATT and SNEGSKA (reference sequence). The CDR3 is 18 residues long. The CDR3 bases are TGCAGTGCTGGCCGACAACTCCGGAACAGGGACTCTAATGAAAAACTGTTTTTT. Translation gives CSAGRQLRNRDSNEKLFF.